The clone carrying this TCR beta chain was seen more than once but under ten times. What it binds is not known. The data were obtained in a study of T cell repertoires in cytomegalovirus infection. At the level of the study: Indications of both CMV infection and matching HLA type were provided by public TCR beta signatures. Overall study results and limits: What dominated the ex vivo response were HLA-C-restricted CMV-specific TCR beta clonotypes.

The CDR3 covers 14 residues. J lost 3 bases, V lost 6 bases, and 5 bases had no gene match. Via MiXCR, TCRdb re-called the reads, giving one row per CDR3 protein. The table records about 260,000 distinct CDR3 sequences, approximately 13% of them present only once. Sequencing was carried out using PBMCs. The TCR originated in a human donor in good health (CMV status not recorded). Some clones in this sample may be carry-over from other donors' samples. The V gene is TRBV12-3 or TRBV12-4, the J gene TRBJ1-2, with 9 bases identical to TRBD1. CDR3 amino acids: CASSPDRGDYGYTF. As DNA, the CDR3 is TGTGCCAGCAGCCCGGACAGGGGCGACTATGGCTACACCTTC.